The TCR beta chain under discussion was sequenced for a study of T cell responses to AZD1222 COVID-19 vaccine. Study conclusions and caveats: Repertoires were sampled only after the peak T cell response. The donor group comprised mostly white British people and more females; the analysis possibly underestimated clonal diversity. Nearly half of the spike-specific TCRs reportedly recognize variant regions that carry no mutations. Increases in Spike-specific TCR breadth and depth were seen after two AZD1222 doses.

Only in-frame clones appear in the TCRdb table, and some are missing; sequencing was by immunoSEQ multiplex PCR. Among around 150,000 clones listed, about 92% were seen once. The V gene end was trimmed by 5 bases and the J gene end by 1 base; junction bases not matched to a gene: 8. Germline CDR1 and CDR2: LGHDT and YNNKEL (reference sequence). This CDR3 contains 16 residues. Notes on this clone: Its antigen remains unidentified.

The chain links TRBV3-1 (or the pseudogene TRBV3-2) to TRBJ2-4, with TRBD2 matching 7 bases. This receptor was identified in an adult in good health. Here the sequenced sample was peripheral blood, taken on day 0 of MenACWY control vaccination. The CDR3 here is CASSYTSGGAKNIQYF. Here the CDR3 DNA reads TGTGCCAGCAGCTATACCTCCGGGGGGGCCAAAAACATTCAGTACTTC.